This entry features one T cell receptor (beta chain) sequence. Its cognate antigen is unknown. Other DNA sequences from this sample encode an identical CDR3 as well. Germline loops: CDR1 SQVTM, CDR2 ANQGSEA. Trimming took 6 bases from V and 4 from J; bases not matched to a gene: 1. CDR3 length equals 12 residues. The repertoire was sequenced with immunoSEQ multiplex PCR; TCRdb's copy has only in-frame clones and lacks some. The repertoire has approximately 740,000 clones, approximately 79% of them found once; the top ten carry more than 1.5%. The sample comes from a study of shared clonotypes between healthy human individuals. Study summary: There were three CD4 naive, three CD4 memory, two CD8 naive and one CD8 memory plates per donor. Whole-study findings and limits: Naive subsets typically showed greater estimated richness than memory subsets. Donors were few, which limited the genetic and exposure-history diversity represented. Sequencing depth was expected to influence donor clonotype sharing.

The sequencing sample was made of memory CD4+ T cells sorted from blood. The subset denotes: CD45RA-negative fraction. The clonotype comes from a woman aged 30 to 39 in good health. V usage is TRBV29-1 and J usage is TRBJ1-5; 9 bases map to TRBD1. The CDR3 loop reads CSVGTGNQPQHF. The CDR3 coding sequence is TGCAGCGTCGGGACAGGGAATCAGCCCCAGCATTTT.